This T cell receptor beta chain was obtained from a study of blood T cell repertoires in COVID-19. Method: immunoSEQ multiplex PCR; TCRdb's copy keeps in-frame clones and lacks some. Seen here are about 76,000 clones, around 78% observed once, and the top ten hold less than 20%. This clone was recorded only once. The CDR3 is made up of 14 amino acids. The sequenced sample was peripheral blood. The chain joins TRBV21-1 to TRBJ1-1; TRBD1, the D gene given by the table, was not confirmed from the DNA. TRBV21-1 represents a pseudogene. The clonotype was recovered from a human donor in a cohort sampled during active COVID-19. CDR3 nucleotide sequence: TGTGCCAGCAGCACTACAGGGGGGCACACTGAAGCTTTCTTT. Its protein is CASSTTGGHTEAFF.